This record concerns one T cell receptor beta chain sequence. Which antigen it targets is not known. The sample holds no much larger clone one base away, and base qualities are not on file. Collaborating institutions collected whole blood in K2EDTA tubes following their own protocols. Collaborator samples were shipped for TCRbeta analysis as frozen whole blood, isolated PBMCs, or DNA extracted from either sample type. TCRbeta CDR3 regions were amplified from genomic DNA using the immunoSEQ Assay, a bias-controlled multiplex PCR. Per the authors' processing: The number of nucleated cells in each sample was estimated by amplification of reference gene primers within the assay. Sequence reads were collapsed and filtered to measure the absolute abundance of every unique TCRbeta CDR3 rearrangement. For each sample, productive Simpson clonality was calculated as the square root of Simpson's diversity index over productive rearrangements. Entries here come from immuneACCESS through TCRdb and include only in-frame sequences with V and J called. Some clones fail to appear in such tables; in the studies checked, an unresolved V gene covers under half of the shortfall, and the cause of the remainder is unknown. The V and J calls and clone size are taken from that table; D and trimming were inferred from the DNA. This sample lists 200,000 or so clones; roughly four fifths were detected once. The ten largest clones represent 6.9% of the sample.

Trimming costs V 0 bases and J 8 bases, and their ends lie 17 bases apart. The germline V gene gives CDR1 as MNHEY and CDR2 as SVGAGI. The CDR3 numbers 15 residues from cysteine through phenylalanine. Of all the DNA, just the CDR3 is kept, 45 bases in frame from base 1. This record comes from a study of blood T cell repertoires in COVID-19 (dated by TCRdb to 2020 to 2021). With respect to the entire study: Samples covering the acute and convalescent phases of COVID-19 were provided by collaborators in the United States, Italy and Spain. A de-identified subject ID, COVID-19 status, age in years and sex were almost always included in the sample metadata. The repertoires were released in a freely available public database meant as a resource for research on the immune response to SARS-CoV-2. Subjects who had been exposed to COVID-19, were actively infected with it, or had recovered from it provided the deeply sampled blood TCRbeta repertoires that made up the dataset. Where available, HLA class I and class II types were taken from metadata supplied by the sample provider and were not determined by assay-based typing. The samples were drawn from two sources: the first 160 participants of the ongoing ImmuneRACE study, and over 950 subjects contributed by 6 global collaborators. The material from the prospective study consisted of cDNA or gDNA derived from T cells, B-cell-depleted T cells, or PBMCs.

Here is what the overall study found, with its caveats: The amount of clinical and demographic metadata varied by source and participant and was provided uncurated.

The receptor comes from a human donor with acute or convalescent COVID-19. The donor label of this sample is uncertain. The V gene is TRBV6-5 and the J gene is TRBJ2-7; D gene: possibly TRBD1, on 7 matching bases. The sample was peripheral blood. The CDR3 region has the sequence CASSYSTGDFMKQYF. The DNA sequence is given as TGTGCCAGCAGTTACTCTACAGGGGACTTCATGAAGCAGTACTTC.